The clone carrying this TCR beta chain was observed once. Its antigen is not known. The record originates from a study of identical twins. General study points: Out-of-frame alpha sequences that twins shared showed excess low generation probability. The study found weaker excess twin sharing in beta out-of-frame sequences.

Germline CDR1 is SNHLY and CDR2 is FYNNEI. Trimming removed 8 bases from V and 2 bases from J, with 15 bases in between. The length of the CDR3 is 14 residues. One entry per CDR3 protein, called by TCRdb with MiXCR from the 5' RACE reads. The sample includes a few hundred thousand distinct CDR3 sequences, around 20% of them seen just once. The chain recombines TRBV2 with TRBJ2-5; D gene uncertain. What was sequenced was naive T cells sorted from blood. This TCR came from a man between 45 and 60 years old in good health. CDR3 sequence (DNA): TGTGCCAGCTCTTGGGCGACGGGTCAAGAGACCCAGTACTTC. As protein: CASSWATGQETQYF.